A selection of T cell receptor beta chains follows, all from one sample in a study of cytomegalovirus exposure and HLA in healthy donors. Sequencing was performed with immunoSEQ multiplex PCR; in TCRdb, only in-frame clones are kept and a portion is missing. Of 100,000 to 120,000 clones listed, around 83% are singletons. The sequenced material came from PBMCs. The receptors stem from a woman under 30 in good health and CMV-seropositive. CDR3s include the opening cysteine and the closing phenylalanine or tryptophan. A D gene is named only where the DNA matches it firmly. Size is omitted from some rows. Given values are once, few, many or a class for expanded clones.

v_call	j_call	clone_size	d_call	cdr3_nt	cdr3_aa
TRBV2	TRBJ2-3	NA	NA	TGTGCCAGCGCTACGGGGAGCACAGATACGCAGTATTTT	CASATGSTDTQYF
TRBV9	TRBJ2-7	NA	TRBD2	TGTGCCAGCAGCGTAGGCAATCCTAGCGGAGCGCTGGTGTACGAGCAGTACTTC	CASSVGNPSGALVYEQYF
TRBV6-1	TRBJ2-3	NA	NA	TGTGCCAGCAGTGAGAGCGATACGCAGTATTTT	CASSESDTQYF
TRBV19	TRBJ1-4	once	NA	TGTGCCAGTATCAGGAGGCCTGCAACTAATGAAAAACTGTTTTTT	CASIRRPATNEKLFF
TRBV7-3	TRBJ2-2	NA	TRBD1	TGTGCCAGCAGGAAGACAGGGGGCGCGAACACCGGGGAGCTGTTTTTT	CASRKTGGANTGELFF
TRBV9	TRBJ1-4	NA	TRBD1	TGTGCCAGCAGCCCCAGGACAGGAACCCGTGAAAAACTGTTTTTT	CASSPRTGTREKLFF
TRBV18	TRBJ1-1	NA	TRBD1	TGTGCCAGCTCACCTTCCGACAGGGCCATCGAAGCTTTCTTT	CASSPSDRAIEAFF
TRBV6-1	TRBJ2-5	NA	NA	TGTGCCAGCAGTGAAGAGGCAGGGGCACAAGAGACCCAGTACTTC	CASSEEAGAQETQYF
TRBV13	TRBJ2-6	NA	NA	TGTGCCAGCAGCTTAGGCGGGGGAGGTGGGGCCAACGTCCTGACTTTC	CASSLGGGGGANVLTF
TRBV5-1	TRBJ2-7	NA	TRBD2	TGCGCCAGCAGCTTCAGGGTTGGGGGGGACGAGCAGTACTTC	CASSFRVGGDEQYF
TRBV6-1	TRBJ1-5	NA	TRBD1	TGTGCCAGCAGCTGGGGACAGGGTTCCAATCAGCCCCAGCATTTT	CASSWGQGSNQPQHF
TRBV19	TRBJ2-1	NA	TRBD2	TGTGCCAGTAGTACTGGGGCGCTAGCGGGGGGTAACAATGAGCAGTTCTTC	CASSTGALAGGNNEQFF
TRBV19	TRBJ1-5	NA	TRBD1	TGTGCCAGTACCATTAAGACAGGGAGGTATAGCAATCAGCCCCAGCATTTT	CASTIKTGRYSNQPQHF
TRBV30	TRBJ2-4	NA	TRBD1	TGTGCCTGGAGCTCCTGGGGACAGGACCTAAACATTCAGTACTTC	CAWSSWGQDLNIQYF
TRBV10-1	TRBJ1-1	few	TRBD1	TGCGCCAGCCGGGCGACAGGGCGGCCTGAAGCTTTCTTT	CASRATGRPEAFF
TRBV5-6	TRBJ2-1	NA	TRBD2	TGTGCCAGCAGCCCCACTAGCGGGGGGGACAATGAGCAGTTCTTC	CASSPTSGGDNEQFF
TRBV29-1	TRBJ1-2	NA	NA	TGCAGCGTTGATCCTGTCCAGGGGCCTAACTATGGCTACACCTTC	CSVDPVQGPNYGYTF
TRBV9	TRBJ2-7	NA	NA	TGTGCCAGCAGCGTAGATTTTGGAGGGGGCTGGGAGCAGTACTTC	CASSVDFGGGWEQYF
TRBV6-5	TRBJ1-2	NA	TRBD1	TGTGCCAGCAGTGGGACAGGGGTTGGCTACACCTTC	CASSGTGVGYTF
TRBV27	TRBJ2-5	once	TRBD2	TGTGCCACTCGCCTAGCGGGGGTAGAGACCCAGTACTTC	CATRLAGVETQYF
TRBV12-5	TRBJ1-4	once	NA	TGTGCTAGTGGTTTGGTCCTGGGCCCAGGGACTAATGAAAAACTGTTTTTT	CASGLVLGPGTNEKLFF
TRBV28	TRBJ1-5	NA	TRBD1	TGTGCCAGCAGTTACAGGGGAAATCAGCCCCAGCATTTT	CASSYRGNQPQHF
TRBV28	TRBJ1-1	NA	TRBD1	TGTGCCAGCAGTTCCAGGGACAGCTTGAACACTGAAGCTTTCTTT	CASSSRDSLNTEAFF
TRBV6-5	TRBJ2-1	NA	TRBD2	TGTGCCAGCAGTACCAGGGGAGCGGGAGTTCTTGAGCAGTTCTTC	CASSTRGAGVLEQFF
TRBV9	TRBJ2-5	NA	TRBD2	TGTGCCAGCAGCGCCTCAACTAGCGGGGGTTTAGAGACCCAGTACTTC	CASSASTSGGLETQYF
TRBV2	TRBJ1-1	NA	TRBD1	TGTGCCAGCAGTCGGGACAGGGCCCTGAACACTGAAGCTTTCTTT	CASSRDRALNTEAFF
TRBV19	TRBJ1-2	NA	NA	TGTGCCAGTAGTATTTTGACACTCAACTATGGCTACACCTTC	CASSILTLNYGYTF
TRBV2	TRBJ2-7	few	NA	TGTGCCAGCAGAACCTTGACAGAAACCTACGAGCAGTACTTC	CASRTLTETYEQYF
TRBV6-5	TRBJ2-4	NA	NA	TGTGCCAGCAGCCCCCGACAGATAGCCAAAAACATTCAGTACTTC	CASSPRQIAKNIQYF
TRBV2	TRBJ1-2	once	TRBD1	TGTGCCAGCCATGGACGGACAGGGAGAATCAAATATGGCTACACCTTC	CASHGRTGRIKYGYTF
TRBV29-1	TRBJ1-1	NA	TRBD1	TGCAGCGTGGTCACCAGGGGGCATGGTTTCTTT	CSVVTRGHGFF
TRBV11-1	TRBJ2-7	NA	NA	TGTGCCAGTGCGCCCCTCCCGGGAGACCACGAGCAGTACTTC	CASAPLPGDHEQYF
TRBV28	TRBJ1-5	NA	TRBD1	TGTGCCAGCAGGGGGACAGGCTGGTATCAGCCCCAGCATTTT	CASRGTGWYQPQHF
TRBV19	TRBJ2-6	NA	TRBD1	TGTGCCAGCCGGACAGGGGGTCGGGCCAACGTCCTGACTTTC	CASRTGGRANVLTF
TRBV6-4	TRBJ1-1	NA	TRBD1	TGTGCCAGCAAGCCTGGGACAGGGGGCGGATACACTGAAGCTTTCTTT	CASKPGTGGGYTEAFF
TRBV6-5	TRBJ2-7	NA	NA	TGTGCCAGCAGTTACTCTGAGGGTCCCTTCTACGAGCAGTACTTC	CASSYSEGPFYEQYF
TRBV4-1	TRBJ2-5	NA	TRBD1	TGCGCCAGCAGCCATTGGGGACAGATAGGTCTAGAGACCCAGTACTTC	CASSHWGQIGLETQYF
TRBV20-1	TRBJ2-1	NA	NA	TGCAGTGCTATCCAGGGGAATGAGCAGTTCTTC	CSAIQGNEQFF
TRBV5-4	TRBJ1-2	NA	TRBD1	TGTGCCAGCAGCTTTGACAGGGGTTATGGCTACACCTTC	CASSFDRGYGYTF
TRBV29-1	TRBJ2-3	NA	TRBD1	TGCAGCCCCCGGGACAGCGGCACAGATACGCAGTATTTT	CSPRDSGTDTQYF
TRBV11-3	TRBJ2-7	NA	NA	TGTGCCAGCAGCTTACTGCTAGAAAAGTACTTC	CASSLLLEKYF
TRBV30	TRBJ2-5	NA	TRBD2	TGTGCCTGGAGTGTATGGGGAGGGCCTTCGAGGGAGTACTTC	CAWSVWGGPSREYF
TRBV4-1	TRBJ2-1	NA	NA	TGCGCCAGCAGCCAAGAACGGCTCGGGAATGAGCAGTTCTTC	CASSQERLGNEQFF
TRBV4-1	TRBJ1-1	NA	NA	TGCGCCAGCAGCCAAGGCTGGGGAGAAGGTTGGACTGAAGCTTTCTTT	CASSQGWGEGWTEAFF
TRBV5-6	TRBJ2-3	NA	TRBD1	TGTGCCAGCAGCTTGATAGGGACAGGGGACACAGATACGCAGTATTTT	CASSLIGTGDTDTQYF
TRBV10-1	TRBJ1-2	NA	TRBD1	TGCGCCTCTTGGGGACAGCTCAACCAGGGGAACTATGGCTACACCTTC	CASWGQLNQGNYGYTF
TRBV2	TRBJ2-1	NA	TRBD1	TGTGCCAGCAGTCTGGGACAGGGGGCTGGCAATGAGCAGTTCTTC	CASSLGQGAGNEQFF
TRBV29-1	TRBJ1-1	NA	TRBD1	TGCAGCGTTGAAGAACAGGGGGCTGCCACTGAAGCTTTCTTT	CSVEEQGAATEAFF